This TCR beta chain came from a study of cytomegalovirus exposure and HLA in healthy donors. Study results and caveats: Among donors in an Asian-associated ancestry cluster, a later analysis reportedly found fewer N-insertions than the roughly 610-donor mean.

CDR1 and CDR2 (germline): SQVTM, ANQGSEA. Trimming took off 6 bases at V and 5 bases at J, with 13 bases between the two ends. CDR3 length equals 12 residues. A note on this clone: The antigen is undetermined.

The primer mix had 60 Vbeta and 13 Jbeta primers. Data came from immunoSEQ multiplex PCR; TCRdb stores just in-frame clones and leaves some out. The sample lists 40,000 or so clones; roughly 74% were seen once. The V call is TRBV29-1, the J call TRBJ2-5; D might be TRBD1 (5 bases). The sample consisted of PBMCs. The receptor was isolated from a man younger than 40 in good health and CMV-seronegative. As DNA, the CDR3 is TGCAGCGTACGACAGTCCTTGGAGACCCAGTACTTC. This encodes CSVRQSLETQYF.